Below, 20 T cell receptor beta chains from the same sample are listed, as sequenced in a study of response to subunit inactivated influenza vaccine. TCRdb analysed the RT-PCR reads with MiXCR anew, one entry per CDR3 protein. This table holds about 530,000 distinct CDR3 sequences, 10% to 15% found once. The sequenced sample was PBMCs from blood, obtained roughly 46 days after vaccination. All receptors come from a man between 50 and 59 years old who received an inactivated influenza vaccine.

The chain has TRBV29-1 and TRBJ2-2, with D unclear. V lost 1 base to trimming and J lost 2 bases, with 2 bases between them. The V gene's germline CDR1 is SQVTM and CDR2 ANQGSEA. The length of the CDR3 is 12 residues. The CDR3 is CSVEGNTGELFF. CDR3 nucleotides: TGCAGCGTTGAAGGTAACACCGGGGAGCTGTTTTTT.

The V call is TRBV12-3 or TRBV12-4, the J call TRBJ1-5; D possibly corresponds to TRBD1 (6 bases). This CDR3 region has 15 residues. V was shortened by 5 bases and J by 7 bases, with 18 bases between the two germline ends. CDR3 sequence: CASSIQQGPGQPQHF. CDR3 in DNA: TGTGCCAGCAGTATTCAACAGGGCCCAGGGCAGCCCCAGCATTTT.

The V call is TRBV2, the J call TRBJ2-7; D not certain. The CDR3 runs to 11 residues. V gave up 6 bases and J gave up 4 bases, with 7 bases separating them. Per germline, CDR1 SNHLY and CDR2 FYNNEI. CDR3 bases: TGTGCCAGCAGAGTTATGTACGAGCAGTACTTC. Residues: CASRVMYEQYF.

The CDR3 region is CSVAGRQGTYGYTF. The CDR3 DNA sequence: TGCAGCGTTGCGGGGAGACAGGGGACCTATGGCTACACCTTC. The rearrangement joins TRBV29-1 to TRBJ1-2, with 8 bases fitting TRBD1. V lost 4 bases, J lost 4 bases, and 8 bases stayed unmatched. CDR1 and CDR2 from the germline V gene are SQVTM and ANQGSEA. This CDR3 contains 14 residues.

This clonotype occurred many times. V usage is TRBV12-3 or TRBV12-4 and J usage is TRBJ1-5; D unresolved. CDR3 length equals 12 residues. Trimming pared 5 bases from V and 7 bases from J, leaving 9 bases between. CDR3 DNA: TGTGCCAGCAGTATGGGAGCGCAGCCCCAGCATTTT. Encoded protein: CASSMGAQPQHF.

This chain uses TRBV7-8 with TRBJ2-3; no reliable D call. V was pared by 1 base and J by 2 bases, with 7 bases between. This CDR3 contains 14 residues. Germline values: CDR1 SGHVS, CDR2 FQNEAQ. CDR3 nucleotide sequence: TGTGCCAGCAGCTTAGGGCTGATCACAGATACGCAGTATTTT. This gives the protein CASSLGLITDTQYF.

The chain is built from TRBV20-1 and TRBJ1-1, with TRBD1 matching over 11 bases. The CDR3 sequence is 14 residues long. Germline assignment: CDR1 DFQATT and CDR2 SNEGSKA (reference sequence). Trimming removed 5 bases from V and 5 bases from J; junction bases left unmatched: 7. The CDR3 sequence is CSAGGGTGGTEAFF. As DNA, the CDR3 is TGCAGTGCTGGAGGGGGGACAGGGGGAACTGAAGCTTTCTTT.

This chain uses TRBV5-1 with TRBJ1-2; 11 nucleotides match TRBD1. After removal of 4 bases from V and 8 bases from J, the junction contained 10 bases not matched to a gene. The CDR3 consists of 15 residues. Germline V gene lookup returns CDR1 SGHRS and CDR2 YFSETQ. CDR3 region: CASSTWTGGAEGYTF. In DNA form, the CDR3 reads TGCGCCAGCAGCACGTGGACAGGGGGCGCAGAGGGCTACACCTTC.

This clonotype showed up just a few times. The rearrangement joins TRBV5-1 to TRBJ1-4; D might be TRBD1 (6 bases). V was cut by 0 bases and J by 7 bases, with 22 bases left in between. CDR3 length: 18 amino acids. Germline-derived CDR1 and CDR2 are SGHRS and YFSETQ. CDR3 coding DNA: TGCGCCAGCAGCTTGGGGATGGGGGCCCAAGACAGCACTGAAAAACTGTTTTTT. This encodes CASSLGMGAQDSTEKLFF.

This chain uses TRBV6-1 with TRBJ2-7; D possibly corresponds to TRBD1 (6 bases). CDR3 length: 15 amino acids. CDR1 is MNHNS, CDR2 SASEGT, per germline. With 6 bases removed from V and 3 bases from J, the gap between germline ends came to 18 bases. The CDR3 DNA reads TGTGCCAGCAGCTCGGACAGCCAACCTTTCTACGAGCAGTACTTC. Protein product: CASSSDSQPFYEQYF.

This clonotype has more than one count but fewer than ten. The chain uses TRBV7-6 and TRBJ2-1; a possible D gene is TRBD1 (6 bases). Trimming removed 0 bases at V and 6 bases at J, with 12 bases between. This CDR3 is built from 15 residues. Germline V gene data show CDR1 as SGHVS and CDR2 as FNYEAQ. The CDR3 DNA sequence: TGTGCCAGCAGCTTAGCGGCAGGGGTACCCAATGAGCAGTTCTTC. Its translation: CASSLAAGVPNEQFF.

V and J are TRBV5-1 and TRBJ2-7, with TRBD2 identical over 7 bases. Germline assignment: CDR1 SGHRS and CDR2 YFSETQ. The CDR3 extends over 13 amino acids. V was clipped by 1 base and J by 6 bases; unmatched bases: 4. The CDR3 spells CASSLSGGPEQYF. The CDR3 DNA reads as TGCGCCAGCAGCTTGTCGGGGGGACCCGAGCAGTACTTC.

This clonotype was counted many times. This chain connects TRBV24-1 to TRBJ2-3, with 7 bases that match TRBD1. CDR1 and CDR2 (germline): KGHDR, SFDVKD. Trimming at V came to 3 bases and at J to 2 bases, leaving 19 bases not matched to a gene. The CDR3 is 20 residues long. As DNA, the CDR3 is TGTGCCACCAGTGATGCGCAAACCCGGGACAGTTCCAAAACCACAGATACGCAGTATTTT. Amino acid sequence: CATSDAQTRDSSKTTDTQYF.

This clonotype was counted ten times or more. The V call is TRBV15, the J call TRBJ2-7; no clear D. The CDR3 runs to 14 residues. Germline CDR1 reads LNHNV; CDR2 reads YYDKDF (reference sequence). Trimming left V 3 bases short and J 1 base short, with 10 bases between. The CDR3: CATSRDLTSYEQYF. The CDR3 DNA is TGTGCCACCAGCAGGGACCTTACATCCTACGAGCAGTACTTC.

V usage is TRBV11-2 and J usage is TRBJ2-7; D possibly corresponds to TRBD1 (6 bases). The CDR3 covers 16 residues. The V end was cut by 5 bases, the J end by 1 base, with 18 bases between. Germline values: CDR1 SGHAT, CDR2 FQNNGV. The CDR3 loop is CASSPLQGRRSYEQYF. Written as DNA, the CDR3 is TGTGCCAGCAGCCCATTACAGGGAAGGAGGTCCTACGAGCAGTACTTC.

The V gene is TRBV30, the J gene TRBJ2-7; TRBD2 agrees at 11 bases. V gave up 4 bases and J gave up 5 bases; unmatched junction bases: 13. The V gene's germline CDR1 is GTSNPN and CDR2 SVGIG (reference sequence). The CDR3 spans 16 residues. DNA of the CDR3: TGTGCCTGGAACCCTCACTTAGCGGGAGGGAGACACGAGCAGTACTTC. Its protein product is CAWNPHLAGGRHEQYF.

This clonotype has only a few counts. Here the CDR3 reads CASSLDDRAVDEQYF. Written as DNA, the CDR3 is TGTGCCAGCAGTTTAGACGACAGGGCAGTCGACGAGCAGTACTTC. V gene TRBV12-3 or TRBV12-4 combines with J gene TRBJ2-7; TRBD1 matches at 7 bases. Trimming removed 1 base from V and 5 bases from J; junction bases left unmatched: 8. This CDR3 spans 15 amino acids.

The sample holds a few counts of this clonotype. The chain is built from TRBV5-1 and TRBJ2-5, with 13 bases fitting TRBD2. V dropped 1 base and J dropped 3; count of bases not matched to a gene: 3. This CDR3 spans 16 amino acids. Germline-derived CDR1 and CDR2 are SGHRS and YFSETQ. The CDR3, as DNA: TGCGCCAGCAGCTTGTCCACTAGCGGGGGGGAAGAGACCCAGTACTTC. This codes for CASSLSTSGGEETQYF. Based on the CDR3 plus reference TRBV5-1 and TRBJ2-5, the full variable domain is KAGVTQTPRYLIKTRGQQVTLSCSPISGHRSVSWYQQTPGQGLQFLFEYFSETQRNKGNFPGRFSGRQFSNSRSEMNVSTLELGDSALYLCASSLSTSGGEETQYFGPGTRLLVL.

The gene calls are TRBV20-1 and TRBJ2-7, with TRBD2 identical over 7 bases. Germline CDR1 DFQATT, CDR2 SNEGSKA (reference sequence). The CDR3 has 15 amino acids. The J segment lost 2 bases and the V segment lost 5 bases, leaving 12 bases of the junction unmatched. As DNA, the CDR3 is TGCAGTGCTCCCCGCCGGGGTGGGGGGGCCTACGAGCAGTACTTC. Its translation is CSAPRRGGGAYEQYF.

This clonotype was counted ten times or more. The gene calls are TRBV12-3 or TRBV12-4 and TRBJ2-1, with 10 bases that match TRBD2. The CDR3 spans 17 residues. The ends lost 3 bases at V and 1 base at J; junction bases unmatched: 6. The CDR3 sequence is CASSFLLAGRSYNEQFF. CDR3 bases: TGTGCCAGCAGTTTTCTACTAGCGGGAAGGTCCTACAATGAGCAGTTCTTC.